The 31 T cell receptor beta chains in this list originate from one sample, sequenced in a study of T cell responses to AZD1222 COVID-19 vaccine. The method was immunoSEQ multiplex PCR; TCRdb's version includes in-frame clones alone and lacks a portion of them. This table has more than 100,000 clones, 70% to 90% appearing once. The input for sequencing was peripheral blood, taken 28 days after the second dose of the MenACWY control vaccine. Every receptor here comes from an adult who received the MenACWY meningococcal vaccine as a control.

V is TRBV7-8 and J is TRBJ1-5, with no clear D. Germline V gene data show CDR1 as SGHVS and CDR2 as FQNEAQ. This CDR3 region has 13 residues. V was cut by 3 bases and J by 5 bases, with 8 bases left in between. CDR3 region: CASSFDSDQPQHF. The CDR3 region has the DNA TGTGCCAGCAGCTTCGATTCGGATCAGCCCCAGCATTTT.

Comments on this clone: This likely comes from a read error, as the CDR3 has no conserved phenylalanine or tryptophan at its end. The limits of the CDR3 on the DNA are not certain, so only TCRdb's listed CDR3 is given. The chain couples TRBV21-1 to TRBJ2-7. TRBV21-1 is a recognized pseudogene. The CDR3 spans 9 amino acids, including both terminal residues. This CDR3 reads CASSKPQGP.

This clone was observed at least ten times. The chain carries TRBV10-3 and TRBJ1-1; D remains unclear. Between the trimmed V and J ends, which lost 1 base and 1 base, there was a span of 13 bases. The CDR3 consists of 16 residues. CDR1 and CDR2 from the germline V gene are ENHRY and SYGVKD. The CDR3 sequence is CAISELGRPENTEAFF. In DNA form, the CDR3 reads TGTGCCATCAGTGAGTTAGGACGGCCCGAGAACACTGAAGCTTTCTTT.

The chain couples TRBV20-1 to TRBJ1-2, with a tentative D call TRBD1 (6 bases). V was clipped by 3 bases and J by 4 bases, with 12 bases between them. CDR3 size: 13 residues. Germline CDR1 is DFQATT and CDR2 is SNEGSKA (reference sequence). The CDR3 region is CSASPTGVYGYTF. The CDR3 nucleotides are TGCAGTGCTAGTCCGACAGGAGTCTATGGCTACACCTTC.

This clone was seen only once. The genes are TRBV27 and TRBJ2-5, with 12 bases identical to TRBD2. Germline trimming cut 4 bases from V and 5 bases from J; bases unmatched to any gene: 11. CDR1 is MNHEY, CDR2 SMNVEV, per germline (reference sequence). The CDR3 has 17 residues. The CDR3 reads CASSSRTSGEAKETQYF. The CDR3 region has the DNA TGTGCCAGCAGTTCTCGGACTAGCGGGGAAGCGAAGGAGACCCAGTACTTC.

The chain couples TRBV5-1 to TRBJ2-2; D is unclear. The germline gives CDR1 SGHRS, CDR2 YFSETQ. Trimming cost V 4 bases and J 5 bases, with 18 bases left between them. The CDR3 runs 16 residues. CDR3 nucleotides: TGCGCCAGCAGCGTTGGGATAGCTCTTTTTACCGGGGAGCTGTTTTTT. Its translation is CASSVGIALFTGELFF.

This clone was observed a handful of times. The rearrangement links TRBV5-5 to TRBJ1-3; D call uncertain. The CDR3 is 17 residues long. V was clipped by 2 bases and J by 0 bases, with 15 bases between them. Looked up from germline, CDR1 is SGHKS and CDR2 is YYEKEE (reference sequence). CDR3 DNA sequence: TGTGCCAGCAGCTTCTTCGCCGCGGGGAACTCTGGAAACACCATATATTTT. This encodes CASSFFAAGNSGNTIYF.

Note on this clone: Other DNA variants within this sample encode the same CDR3. This rearrangement joins TRBV7-9 to TRBJ1-6; D not certain. Germline V gives CDR1 SEHNR, CDR2 FQNEAQ (reference sequence). This CDR3 contains 12 residues. The V and J ends lost 3 bases and 6 bases respectively, with 3 bases between them. This CDR3 reads CASSLRNSPLHF. DNA of the CDR3: TGTGCCAGCAGCTTGCGTAATTCACCCCTCCACTTT.

V usage is TRBV20-1 and J usage is TRBJ1-2; no firm D call. The CDR3 is 10 residues long. Looked up from germline, CDR1 is DFQATT and CDR2 is SNEGSKA (reference sequence). Trimming shortened V by 2 bases and J by 7 bases, and 5 bases separated the two germline ends. Written as DNA, the CDR3 is TGCAGTGCTAGACTCCTTGGCTACACCTTC. Its translation is CSARLLGYTF.

The V call is TRBV19, the J call TRBJ1-2; 7 nucleotides agree with TRBD1. Unmatched junction bases numbered 7, after V lost 9 bases and J lost 0 bases. This CDR3 spans 14 amino acids. CDR1 LNHDA and CDR2 SQIVND come from the germline V gene (reference sequence). CDR3 loop: CASLTGTANYGYTF. For the CDR3, the DNA is TGTGCCAGCCTGACCGGGACAGCTAACTATGGCTACACCTTC.

V usage is TRBV5-1 and J usage is TRBJ2-5, with D tentatively TRBD1 (7 bases). This CDR3 is 17 amino acids long. From germline, CDR1 is SGHRS and CDR2 YFSETQ. V lost 1 base to trimming and J lost 4 bases, with 20 bases between them. The CDR3 is CASSLSGQGGLGETQYF. CDR3 DNA sequence: TGCGCCAGCAGCTTGTCGGGGCAGGGGGGTTTGGGAGAGACCCAGTACTTC.

The gene calls are TRBV9 and TRBJ2-7, with 7 bases that match TRBD1. V gave up 4 bases and J gave up 7 bases; unmatched junction bases: 11. This CDR3 has 14 amino acids. Germline V gives CDR1 SGDLS, CDR2 YYNGEE. The CDR3, as DNA: TGTGCCAGCAGCCCGCAACAGGGGTTGAAAGAGCAGTACTTC. Translating it yields CASSPQQGLKEQYF. Supplemented by reference TRBV9 and TRBJ2-7, the full variable domain reads DSGVTQTPKHLITATGQRVTLRCSPRSGDLSVYWYQQSLDQGLQFLIQYYNGEERAKGNILERFSAQQFPDLHSELNLSSLELGDSALYFCASSPQQGLKEQYFGPGTRLTVT.

The chain links TRBV7-9 to TRBJ2-5; D not certain. V lost 0 bases, J lost 6 bases, and 5 bases lay in between. The germline gives CDR1 SEHNR, CDR2 FQNEAQ (reference sequence). The CDR3 extends over 12 amino acids. CDR3 sequence: CASSLATKTQYF. The CDR3 DNA follows: TGTGCCAGCAGCTTAGCGACGAAGACCCAGTACTTC.

V is TRBV9 and J is TRBJ2-2; D perhaps matches TRBD2 (6 bases). This CDR3 is built from 17 residues. Looked up from germline, CDR1 is SGDLS and CDR2 is YYNGEE. V lost 0 bases and J 3 bases, leaving 15 bases between the germline ends. CDR3 loop: CASSVGGNSGYTGELFF. CDR3 DNA sequence: TGTGCCAGCAGCGTAGGGGGTAATAGCGGTTACACCGGGGAGCTGTTTTTT.

This clone was counted a few times. This sequence joins TRBV7-2 and TRBJ2-2, with a weak D call TRBD2 (7 bases). The CDR3 covers 15 residues. The germline V and J ends were trimmed by 5 bases and 6 bases, with 16 bases remaining between them. CDR1 is SGHTA, CDR2 FQGNSA, per germline. The CDR3 DNA follows: TGTGCCAGCAGCCCGGGGGGCCTCGATGCCGGGGAGCTGTTTTTT. The encoded protein is CASSPGGLDAGELFF.

The J gene is TRBJ1-2, the V gene TRBV4-1; no definite D call. Trimming took 1 base from V and 8 from J, leaving 17 bases between them. From germline, CDR1 is MGHRA and CDR2 YSYEKL. The CDR3 contains 15 residues. CDR3 loop: CASSQGPAGSMGYTF. The CDR3 nucleotides read TGCGCCAGCAGCCAAGGCCCAGCGGGGTCTATGGGCTACACCTTC.

In its sample, this clone was seen a few times. CDR3 DNA: TGTGCCAGCAGCCCGGACAGGGTGTATAACTATGGCTACACCTTC. Its protein product is CASSPDRVYNYGYTF. The rearrangement joins TRBV16 to TRBJ1-2; TRBD1 aligns across 8 bases. This CDR3 comprises 15 residues. V lost 4 bases to trimming and J lost 1 base; unmatched junction nucleotides: 5. The germline CDR1 and CDR2 sequences are KGHSY and FQNENV.

The V call is TRBV19, the J call TRBJ1-2; 7 nucleotides align to TRBD1. V was pared by 5 bases and J by 1 base, with 7 bases of the junction left unmatched. Looked up from germline, CDR1 is LNHDA and CDR2 is SQIVND (reference sequence). The CDR3 has 15 residues. CDR3 DNA sequence: TGTGCCAGTAGTGCCCAGGGGGACCTTAACTATGGCTACACCTTC. This encodes CASSAQGDLNYGYTF.

This chain joins TRBV18 and TRBJ1-6; 9 positions match TRBD1. Germline V gene sequence: CDR1 KGHSH, CDR2 LQKENI. V gave up 0 bases and J gave up 9 bases; unmatched junction bases: 3. The CDR3 spans 15 residues. The CDR3 bases are TGTGCCAGCTCACCACCCGACAGGGGGGTTTCACCCCTCCACTTT. Its protein product is CASSPPDRGVSPLHF.

This clone was observed a handful of times. The V gene is TRBV5-8, the J gene TRBJ1-3, with D maybe TRBD1 (5 bases). CDR1 is SGHTS, CDR2 YDEGEE, per germline. V lost 4 bases and J lost 0, with 11 bases in between. The CDR3 runs to 15 residues. Here the CDR3 reads CASSPQVRSGNTIYF. Written as DNA, the CDR3 is TGTGCCAGCAGCCCACAGGTTCGCTCTGGAAACACCATATATTTT.

The chain employs TRBV6-5 and TRBJ1-1; D is possibly TRBD1 (5 bases). Germline CDR1 is MNHEY and CDR2 is SVGAGI. CDR3 size: 14 residues. Trimming removed 6 bases from V and 4 bases from J, with 15 bases in between. The CDR3 spells CASSPPRGFTEAFF. The CDR3 DNA is TGTGCCAGCAGCCCCCCGCGGGGGTTCACTGAAGCTTTCTTT.

The genes are TRBV20-1 and TRBJ1-1, with TRBD1 as a possible D gene (6 bases). Germline V gives CDR1 DFQATT, CDR2 SNEGSKA (reference sequence). This CDR3 has 15 amino acids. Trimming pared 3 bases from V and 7 bases from J, leaving 21 bases between. For the CDR3, the DNA is TGCAGTGCTAGTACGACAGGCCTCCCCCAGGGTGAAGCTTTCTTT. Protein: CSASTTGLPQGEAFF.

The chain recombines TRBV19 with TRBJ2-1; TRBD2 matches 10 bases. Germline V gene data show CDR1 as LNHDA and CDR2 as SQIVND (reference sequence). V dropped 5 bases and J dropped 8; count of bases not matched to a gene: 27. The CDR3 is 21 amino acids. The CDR3 is CASSQGGPGDASGRATDEQFF. CDR3 DNA: TGTGCCAGTAGTCAAGGGGGTCCGGGGGACGCCAGCGGGAGGGCCACGGATGAGCAGTTCTTC.

V usage is TRBV11-2 and J usage is TRBJ1-1, with unresolved D. Germline V CDR1 and CDR2: SGHAT, FQNNGV. The CDR3 runs 13 residues. With 1 base removed from V and 5 bases from J, the gap between germline ends came to 8 bases. The CDR3 spells CASSLVGPTEAFF. The CDR3 DNA follows: TGTGCCAGCAGCTTAGTAGGGCCGACTGAAGCTTTCTTT.

The chain recombines TRBV3-1 (or the pseudogene TRBV3-2) with TRBJ2-5; 11 bases are shared with TRBD2. The CDR3 runs 15 residues. Germline V gene data show CDR1 as LGHDT and CDR2 as YNNKEL (reference sequence). After removal of 5 bases from V and 5 bases from J, the junction contained 7 bases not matched to a gene. The DNA for the CDR3 is TGTGCCAGCAGCGAAGGGACTAGCGGTGGGGAGACCCAGTACTTC. Its protein is CASSEGTSGGETQYF.

V is TRBV5-4 and J is TRBJ2-5, with TRBD2 as a possible D gene (5 bases). V lost 0 bases, J lost 2 bases, and 8 bases lay in between. The germline CDR1 and CDR2 sequences are SGHNT and YYREEE (reference sequence). The CDR3 contains 14 residues. The CDR3 reads CASSLAGVQETQYF. The CDR3 DNA follows: TGTGCCAGCAGCTTGGCCGGGGTACAAGAGACCCAGTACTTC. Full variable domain (rest looked up from reference TRBV5-4 and TRBJ2-5): ETGVTQSPTHLIKTRGQQVTLRCSSQSGHNTVSWYQQALGQGPQFIFQYYREEENGRGNFPPRFSGLQFPNYSSELNVNALELDDSALYLCASSLAGVQETQYFGPGTRLLVL.

The V and J genes are TRBV20-1 and TRBJ1-4, with 7 bases identical to TRBD1. J was trimmed by 15 bases and V by 1 base; bases with no gene match: 5. From germline, CDR1 is DFQATT and CDR2 SNEGSKA (reference sequence). The CDR3 covers 11 residues. The CDR3 here is CSARGDSEMFF. For the CDR3, the DNA is TGCAGTGCTAGAGGGGACAGCGAAATGTTTTTT.

In DNA, the CDR3 is TGTGCTAGTGGTTTTAATTCCGGGTCCCTGGGGGGCTACACCTTC. It translates to CASGFNSGSLGGYTF. This chain uses TRBV12-5 with TRBJ1-2; D is undetermined. CDR1 LGHNT and CDR2 FRNRAP come from the germline V gene. The CDR3 consists of 15 residues. Trimming left V 3 bases short and J 8 bases short, with 19 bases between. Full variable domain (outside the CDR3, taken from reference TRBV12-5 and TRBJ1-2): DARVTQTPRHKVTEMGQEVTMRCQPILGHNTVFWYRQTMMQGLELLAYFRNRAPLDDSGMPKDRFSAEMPDATLATLKIQPSEPRDSAVYFCASGFNSGSLGGYTFGSGTRLTVV.

The chain couples TRBV7-3 to TRBJ2-3; 9 nucleotides line up with TRBD2. This CDR3 has 16 amino acids. V lost 2 bases and J lost 0; bases outside the gene matches: 3. The V gene's germline CDR1 is SGHTA and CDR2 FQGTGA. The CDR3 sequence is CASSLRAGGSTDTQYF. The CDR3 DNA sequence: TGTGCCAGCAGCTTACGGGCGGGAGGGAGCACAGATACGCAGTATTTT.

This chain connects TRBV29-1 to TRBJ2-7, with 11 nucleotides matching TRBD2. CDR1 is SQVTM and CDR2 is ANQGSEA in the germline V gene. This CDR3 spans 13 amino acids. V was pared by 7 bases and J by 4 bases, with 6 bases of the junction left unmatched. This CDR3 is CSASGTSGYEQYF. In DNA form, the CDR3 reads TGCAGCGCCTCCGGGACTAGCGGTTACGAGCAGTACTTC.

This clone was picked up a small number of times. The rearrangement links TRBV6-6 to TRBJ1-3, with unresolved D. Per the germline V gene, CDR1 is MNHNY and CDR2 is SVGAGI (reference sequence). There are 15 residues in the CDR3. Trimming took 8 bases from V and 0 from J, leaving 14 bases between them. CDR3 sequence (DNA): TGTGCCAGCGGGCCCCGAACAAGCTCTGGAAACACCATATATTTT. Protein: CASGPRTSSGNTIYF.